One T cell receptor beta chain is described in this entry. Its antigen is as yet unknown. Germline CDR1 and CDR2: ENHRY and SYGVKD. J was trimmed by 2 bases and V by 4 bases; bases with no gene match: 14. This CDR3 is 17 amino acids long. The sample comes from a study of Ad26.COV2.S vaccination and SARS-CoV-2 variants. Study-level findings and limits: Substantial breadth in spike-specific CD8+ and CD4+ T cell responses was reportedly seen after vaccination. It is possible that the TCR breadth and depth analyses underestimated the total T cell responses. Placebo recipients and vaccine recipients were similar in non-spike TCR breadth.

Documented treatment: 15 to 20 received Ad26.COV2.S at low or high dose, single or two shots; about 5 received placebo; per-sample allocation not given. It was on day 63 after the first vaccine or placebo injection that samples were taken. Produced via immunoSEQ multiplex PCR; TCRdb's table is partial and in-frame only. The sample records 300,000 to 350,000 clones, around 88% being singletons. This TCR was sampled from a person aged 18-65 years who received the Ad26.COV2.S COVID-19 vaccine or a placebo. This sequence joins TRBV10-3 and TRBJ2-7, with 7 nucleotides matching TRBD1. The sample here was peripheral blood, taken in a trial of Ad26.COV2.S vaccine versus placebo. The DNA for the CDR3 is TGTGCCATCAGTGGCTTCACCGGGACCCAGGGGGCCTACGAGCAGTACTTC. Residues: CAISGFTGTQGAYEQYF.